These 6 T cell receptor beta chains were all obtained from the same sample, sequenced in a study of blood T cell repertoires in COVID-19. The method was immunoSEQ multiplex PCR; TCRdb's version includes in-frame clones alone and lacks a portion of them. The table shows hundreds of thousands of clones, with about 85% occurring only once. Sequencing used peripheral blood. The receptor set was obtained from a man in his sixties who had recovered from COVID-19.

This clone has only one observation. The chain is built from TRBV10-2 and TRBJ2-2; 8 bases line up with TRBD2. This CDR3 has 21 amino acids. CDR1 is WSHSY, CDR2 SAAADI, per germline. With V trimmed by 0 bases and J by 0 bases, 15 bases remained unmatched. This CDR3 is CASSESFEKAGAPSNTGELFF. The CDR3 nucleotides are TGCGCCAGCAGTGAGTCGTTCGAAAAAGCGGGGGCCCCCTCGAACACCGGGGAGCTGTTTTTT.

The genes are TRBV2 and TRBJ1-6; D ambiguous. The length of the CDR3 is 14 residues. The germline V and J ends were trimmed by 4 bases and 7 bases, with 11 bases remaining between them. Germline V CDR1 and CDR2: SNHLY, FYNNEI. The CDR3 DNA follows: TGTGCCAGCAGTGTTTCAATCCGGAATTCACCCCTCCACTTT. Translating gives CASSVSIRNSPLHF. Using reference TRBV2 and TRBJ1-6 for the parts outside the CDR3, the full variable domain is EPEVTQTPSHQVTQMGQEVILRCVPISNHLYFYWYRQILGQKVEFLVSFYNNEISEKSEIFDDQFSVERPDGSNFTLKIRSTKLEDSAMYFCASSVSIRNSPLHFGNGTRLTVT.

CDR3 nucleotide sequence: TGTGCCACCAGCTTCCGGACAGGTTATAATTCACCCCTCCACTTT. This encodes CATSFRTGYNSPLHF. This chain uses TRBV15 with TRBJ1-6; the match to TRBD1 covers 7 bases. CDR1 LNHNV and CDR2 YYDKDF come from the germline V gene (reference sequence). V trimming: 5 bases; J trimming: 4 bases; junction bases outside the gene matches: 5. The CDR3 is 15 residues long.

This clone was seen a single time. CDR3 in amino acids: CASSGQVGNQPQHF. Here the CDR3 DNA reads TGTGCCAGTAGTGGTCAGGTGGGCAATCAGCCCCAGCATTTT. The rearrangement joins TRBV19 to TRBJ1-5; no clear D gene. V gave up 5 bases and J gave up 2 bases, with 10 bases separating them. The CDR3 extends over 14 amino acids. The germline V gene has CDR1 LNHDA and CDR2 SQIVND (reference sequence).

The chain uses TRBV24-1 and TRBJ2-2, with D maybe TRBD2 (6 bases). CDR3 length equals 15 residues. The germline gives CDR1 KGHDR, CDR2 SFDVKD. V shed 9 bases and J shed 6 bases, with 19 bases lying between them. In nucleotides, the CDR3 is TGTGCCACCCGTGGCCGGAGCGGGTCGTCCGGGGAGCTGTTTTTT. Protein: CATRGRSGSSGELFF.

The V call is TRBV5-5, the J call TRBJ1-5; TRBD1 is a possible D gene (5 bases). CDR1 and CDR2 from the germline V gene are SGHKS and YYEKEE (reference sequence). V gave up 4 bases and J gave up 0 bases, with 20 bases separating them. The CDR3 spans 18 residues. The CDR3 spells CASSARQGRTYSNQPQHF. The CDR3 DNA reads TGTGCCAGCAGCGCCCGTCAGGGCCGAACTTATAGCAATCAGCCCCAGCATTTT. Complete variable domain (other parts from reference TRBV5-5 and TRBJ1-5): DAGVTQSPTHLIKTRGQQVTLRCSPISGHKSVSWYQQVLGQGPQFIFQYYEKEERGRGNFPDRFSARQFPNYSSELNVNALLLGDSALYLCASSARQGRTYSNQPQHFGDGTRLSIL.